These 25 T cell receptor beta chains came from one sample sequenced in a study of T cell repertoires in cytomegalovirus infection. TCRdb recomputed calls from the reads with MiXCR, one row per CDR3 protein. The sample shows 150,000 to 200,000 distinct CDR3 sequences, roughly 27% of them seen only once. The sequencing input was PBMCs. These TCRs come from a human donor in good health (CMV status not recorded). Some clones in this sample may be carry-over from other donors' samples.

This clonotype occurred many times. CDR3 sequence reads: CASRGLEGQPNTEAFF. In DNA form, the CDR3 reads TGTGCCAGTAGGGGGCTGGAGGGACAGCCGAACACTGAAGCTTTCTTT. The chain is built from TRBV19 and TRBJ1-1, with TRBD1 matching over 7 bases. Germline V gives CDR1 LNHDA, CDR2 SQIVND (reference sequence). V lost 6 bases and J lost 1; bases outside the gene matches: 11. The CDR3 consists of 16 residues.

The rearrangement links TRBV6-1 to TRBJ1-4, with a possible D match to TRBD1 (5 bases). Germline assignment: CDR1 MNHNS and CDR2 SASEGT. V lost 7 bases, J lost 12 bases, and 15 bases lay in between. The length of the CDR3 is 12 residues. CDR3 DNA sequence: TGTGCCAGCATTACGGGACGCAGCCAACTGTTTTTT. It yields the protein CASITGRSQLFF.

This clonotype has ten or more counts. This chain uses TRBV7-2 with TRBJ1-2; no firm D call. V was pared by 5 bases and J by 6 bases, with 10 bases between. CDR1 is SGHTA, CDR2 FQGNSA, per germline. The CDR3 is 12 residues long. CDR3 in amino acids: CASSTWAHGYTF. The CDR3 bases are TGTGCCAGCAGCACCTGGGCCCATGGCTACACCTTC.

The chain employs TRBV30 and TRBJ2-1; D is undetermined. CDR1 is GTSNPN, CDR2 SVGIG, per germline (reference sequence). CDR3 length equals 13 residues. Trimming removed 2 bases at V and 6 bases at J, with 11 bases between. This CDR3 reads CAWSLSRLNEQFF. CDR3 bases: TGTGCCTGGAGTCTATCTAGGCTCAATGAGCAGTTCTTC.

The chain recombines TRBV6-5 with TRBJ2-2; TRBD1 matches 10 bases. The J segment lost 0 bases and the V segment lost 0 bases, leaving 4 bases of the junction unmatched. The V gene's germline CDR1 is MNHEY and CDR2 SVGAGI. This CDR3 spans 18 amino acids. CDR3: CASSYSNGQGANTGELFF. The CDR3 nucleotides are TGTGCCAGCAGTTACTCGAACGGACAGGGGGCGAACACCGGGGAGCTGTTTTTT.

Only a few counts were recorded for this clonotype. The V call is TRBV6-2 or TRBV6-3, the J call TRBJ1-2, with no clear D. Germline CDR1 is MNHEY and CDR2 is SVGEGT. CDR3 length: 13 amino acids. Between the trimmed V and J ends, which lost 7 bases and 4 bases, there was a span of 13 bases. CDR3 loop: CASNSPNGYGYTF. The CDR3 DNA reads TGTGCCAGCAACTCGCCCAACGGCTATGGCTACACCTTC.

The chain links TRBV27 to TRBJ2-7; maybe TRBD2 (5 bases). This CDR3 spans 14 amino acids. Looked up from germline, CDR1 is MNHEY and CDR2 is SMNVEV (reference sequence). The germline V and J ends were trimmed by 3 bases and 4 bases, with 13 bases remaining between them. CDR3 bases: TGTGCCAGCAGTTTTTTAGGGAGTACTTACGAGCAGTACTTC. This gives the protein CASSFLGSTYEQYF.

There are a few counts of this clonotype. CDR3 bases: TGCAGCGTTGACGCGGGTTCGGGCGATCAGCCCCAGCATTTT. Translating gives CSVDAGSGDQPQHF. The V call is TRBV29-1, the J call TRBJ1-5; D is unresolved. Trimming shortened V by 3 bases and J by 5 bases, and 14 bases separated the two germline ends. This CDR3 has 14 residues. CDR1 is SQVTM and CDR2 is ANQGSEA in the germline V gene.

This clonotype has ten or more counts. This chain joins TRBV11-2 and TRBJ1-1, with D perhaps matching TRBD1 (6 bases). CDR1 SGHAT and CDR2 FQNNGV come from the germline V gene. The ends were cut back, 5 bases at V and 1 base at J, with 17 bases in the middle. This CDR3 comprises 16 residues. CDR3 amino acids: CASSPIGQGPNTEAFF. The CDR3 DNA reads as TGTGCCAGCAGCCCTATCGGGCAGGGGCCGAACACTGAAGCTTTCTTT.

A few counts support this clonotype. The rearrangement links TRBV6-5 to TRBJ1-6; D is uncertain. There are 15 residues in the CDR3. Trimming left V 4 bases short and J 0 bases short, with 7 bases between. Germline values: CDR1 MNHEY, CDR2 SVGAGI. CDR3: CASSFRSSYNSPLHF. The CDR3 nucleotides read TGTGCCAGCAGTTTCCGGAGCTCCTATAATTCACCCCTCCACTTT.

This chain connects TRBV11-3 to TRBJ1-1; unclear D gene. Per the germline V gene, CDR1 is SGHNT and CDR2 is YENEEA. V was clipped by 5 bases and J by 5 bases, with 9 bases between them. The CDR3 extends over 12 amino acids. The CDR3 protein is CASSARGTEAFF. The CDR3 bases are TGTGCCAGCAGCGCCCGCGGGACTGAAGCTTTCTTT.

The chain carries TRBV3-1 and TRBJ2-7; 7 nucleotides match TRBD2. The CDR3 loop spans 15 amino acids. Germline V lookup: CDR1 LGHDT, CDR2 YNNKEL (reference sequence). Unmatched junction bases numbered 6, after V lost 1 base and J lost 3 bases. In nucleotides, the CDR3 is TGTGCCAGCAGCCAAGCAAGCGGGGCTTACTACGAGCAGTACTTC. The encoded protein is CASSQASGAYYEQYF.

CDR3 protein: CSAFLGGTQETQYF. The CDR3 nucleotides are TGCAGTGCCTTCTTGGGCGGGACACAAGAGACCCAGTACTTC. The gene calls are TRBV20-1 and TRBJ2-5; D could derive from TRBD1 or TRBD2 (6 bases each). Germline CDR1 reads DFQATT; CDR2 reads SNEGSKA (reference sequence). Trimming pared 6 bases from V and 2 bases from J, leaving 16 bases between. The CDR3 length is 14 residues.

Concerning this clonotype: Just one base apart from a much larger clone, this may be a read error. The V gene is TRBV7-6, the J gene TRBJ1-5; 8 nucleotides align to TRBD1. Trimming removed 7 bases from V and 6 bases from J; junction bases left unmatched: 5. The germline V gene has CDR1 SGHVS and CDR2 FNYEAQ. CDR3 size: 13 residues. CDR3 protein: CASNLGQGQPQHF. CDR3 DNA sequence: TGTGCCAGCAACCTCGGACAGGGTCAGCCCCAGCATTTT. The complete variable domain, with remaining parts taken from reference TRBV7-6 and TRBJ1-5, reads GAGVSQSPRYKVTKRGQDVALRCDPISGHVSLYWYRQALGQGPEFLTYFNYEAQQDKSGLPNDRFSAERPEGSISTLTIQRTEQRDSAMYRCASNLGQGQPQHFGDGTRLSIL.

This clonotype showed up just a few times. This chain uses TRBV12-3 or TRBV12-4 with TRBJ2-1, with D possibly being TRBD1 or TRBD2 (6 bases each). This CDR3 has 14 amino acids. Trimming pared 2 bases from V and 9 bases from J, leaving 14 bases between. For the CDR3, the DNA is TGTGCCAGCAGTTTAACCAGGGGAGGAGGTGAGCAGTTCTTC. As protein: CASSLTRGGGEQFF.

In nucleotides, the CDR3 is TGTGCCAGCGGGACAAGCTCCTACAATGAGCAGTTCTTC. Translated, it gives CASGTSSYNEQFF. The gene calls are TRBV12-3 or TRBV12-4 and TRBJ2-1; weak D call: TRBD1 (6 bases). This CDR3 is built from 13 residues. Trimming cost V 8 bases and J 0 bases, with 8 bases left between them.

The chain is built from TRBV5-6 and TRBJ1-1; D is uncertain. The ends were cut back, 2 bases at V and 7 bases at J, with 12 bases in the middle. This CDR3 spans 13 amino acids. Germline assignment: CDR1 SGHDT and CDR2 YYEEEE. CDR3 residues: CASSFGWGNEAFF. The CDR3, as DNA: TGTGCCAGCAGCTTCGGATGGGGAAATGAAGCTTTCTTT.

The V and J genes are TRBV5-4 and TRBJ2-1; TRBD2 agrees at 10 bases. This CDR3 has 15 amino acids. Germline CDR1 SGHNT, CDR2 YYREEE (reference sequence). Unmatched junction bases numbered 8, after V lost 3 bases and J lost 8 bases. The CDR3 spells CASSSGTSENYEQFF. The CDR3 nucleotides read TGTGCCAGCAGCTCCGGGACTAGCGAAAACTATGAGCAGTTCTTC.

The rearrangement links TRBV12-3 or TRBV12-4 to TRBJ2-1, with D possibly being TRBD2 (6 bases). This CDR3 has 14 residues. The ends were cut back, 7 bases at V and 4 bases at J, with 14 bases in the middle. CDR3 sequence (DNA): TGTGCCAGCACCCCGGGAGCCGGTTACAATGAGCAGTTCTTC. This gives the protein CASTPGAGYNEQFF.

This clonotype was seen only a few times. V usage is TRBV7-6 and J usage is TRBJ2-3; 8 positions agree with TRBD2. Germline V gene data show CDR1 as SGHVS and CDR2 as FNYEAQ. Trimming at V came to 10 bases and at J to 0 bases, leaving 6 bases not matched to a gene. CDR3 size: 14 residues. The CDR3 DNA is TGTGCCACCCAACGGGGGGGTAGCACAGATACGCAGTATTTT. This gives the protein CATQRGGSTDTQYF. The full variable domain, rest sourced from reference TRBV7-6 and TRBJ2-3, is GAGVSQSPRYKVTKRGQDVALRCDPISGHVSLYWYRQALGQGPEFLTYFNYEAQQDKSGLPNDRFSAERPEGSISTLTIQRTEQRDSAMYRCATQRGGSTDTQYFGPGTRLTVL.

This clonotype has ten or more counts. This chain links TRBV7-2 with TRBJ2-5; 12 nucleotides line up with TRBD2. The CDR3 runs 15 residues. Germline CDR1 and CDR2: SGHTA and FQGNSA. Germline trimming cut 5 bases from V and 5 bases from J; bases unmatched to any gene: 6. The CDR3 DNA is TGTGCCAGCAGCCGATCTAGCGGGGGGGCGGAGACCCAGTACTTC. This encodes CASSRSSGGAETQYF.

This clonotype was observed a handful of times. The rearrangement joins TRBV20-1 to TRBJ2-1; no firm D call. Trimming removed 3 bases from V and 5 bases from J, with 5 bases in between. Looked up from germline, CDR1 is DFQATT and CDR2 is SNEGSKA (reference sequence). This CDR3 has 11 amino acids. CDR3 sequence (DNA): TGCAGTGCTAGCAAGCACAATGAGCAGTTCTTC. Its protein product is CSASKHNEQFF.

The gene calls are TRBV2 and TRBJ2-3, with 8 bases fitting TRBD1. Trimming removed 6 bases from V and 1 base from J; junction bases left unmatched: 9. The CDR3 is 16 amino acids. Germline CDR1 is SNHLY and CDR2 is FYNNEI. The CDR3 nucleotides are TGTGCCAGCAGCCTACAGGGGGGAGGAGGCACAGATACGCAGTATTTT. This sequence encodes CASSLQGGGGTDTQYF. The whole variable domain, remainder taken from reference TRBV2 and TRBJ2-3, is EPEVTQTPSHQVTQMGQEVILRCVPISNHLYFYWYRQILGQKVEFLVSFYNNEISEKSEIFDDQFSVERPDGSNFTLKIRSTKLEDSAMYFCASSLQGGGGTDTQYFGPGTRLTVL.

Remarks on this clonotype: Sequence at one end of the junction differs from germline and may be a read error. The V call is TRBV23-1, the J call TRBJ1-5, with TRBD1 matching over 8 bases. TRBV23-1 is reported as an ORF; its role is uncertain. The CDR3 length is 12 residues. In DNA, the CDR3 is TGCGCCCGCAGGGGGCTAGACCAGCCCCAGCATTTT. The encoded protein is CARRGLDQPQHF.

This clonotype was found once. This chain uses TRBV2 with TRBJ2-1, with 7 positions matching TRBD1. The CDR3 sequence is 12 residues long. V lost 6 bases and J lost 15; bases outside the gene matches: 11. CDR1 is SNHLY, CDR2 FYNNEI, per germline. As DNA, the CDR3 is TGTGCCAGCAGCGACCCCGGGACAGTGGTGTTCTTC. Translation: CASSDPGTVVFF.